The source of this T cell receptor beta chain is a study of blood T cell repertoires in COVID-19 (dated by TCRdb to 2019 to 2021). Background on the whole study: Samples from collaborators originated in the United States, Italy and Spain and spanned both the acute and convalescent phases of COVID-19. Where HLA class I and class II types were available, the types were taken from metadata supplied by the sample provider, not from assay-based typing. The samples were drawn from two sources: the first 160 participants of the ongoing ImmuneRACE study, and over 1,000 subjects contributed by 6 global collaborators. Nearly every sample came with metadata listing a de-identified subject ID, COVID-19 status, age in years and sex. The repertoires were made available in a free public database intended to serve as a resource for research on the immune response to SARS-CoV-2. The prospective study material was composed of cDNA or gDNA derived from T cells, B-cell-depleted T cells, or PBMCs. Deeply sampled blood TCRbeta repertoires from subjects exposed to, actively infected with, or recovered from COVID-19 were included in the dataset.

Each collaborating institution followed its own protocols to collect whole blood in K2EDTA tubes. For TCRbeta analysis, collaborators shipped samples in one of three forms: frozen whole blood, isolated PBMCs, or DNA extracted from either of those sample types. Inclusive of the bounding cysteine and phenylalanine, the CDR3 is 12 residues long. CDR3 DNA is the only sequence kept; it has 36 bases, read in frame from the first base. V ends up 8 bases short and J 3 bases short, with an unmatched junction base count of 3. CDR1 is given as MNHNY and CDR2 as SVGAGI, both from the germline V gene (reference sequence). Remarks on this clone: No antigen is known for it. No base quality information exists; no much larger clone differs at one position.

Broad study findings and their caveats: The amount of clinical and demographic metadata varied by source and participant and was provided uncurated.

TCRbeta CDR3 regions were amplified from genomic DNA using the immunoSEQ Assay, a bias-controlled multiplex PCR. The authors' pipeline ran thus. The number of nucleated cells in each sample was estimated from the amplification of reference gene primers within the assay. Sequence reads were collapsed and filtered to measure the absolute abundance of every unique TCRbeta CDR3 rearrangement. For each sample, productive Simpson clonality was calculated as the square root of Simpson's diversity index over productive rearrangements. TCRdb holds this immuneACCESS table with in-frame rearrangements only. Some clones are missing; in checked studies, unresolved V genes explain under half, and the rest has no known cause. V, J and clone size reflect that table, while D and trimming were determined from the DNA. Within this sample are about 120,000 clones, with roughly 89% of them counted one time only. About 2% of the sample goes to the ten largest clones.

This chain joins TRBV6-6 to TRBJ1-2; the central 7 bases match TRBD1. This TCR came from a woman aged 45-59 years with acute or convalescent COVID-19. Material for sequencing was peripheral blood. The DNA sequence is as follows: TGTGCCAGCGACGACAGGGACTATGGCTACACCTTC. Translated, it reads CASDDRDYGYTF.